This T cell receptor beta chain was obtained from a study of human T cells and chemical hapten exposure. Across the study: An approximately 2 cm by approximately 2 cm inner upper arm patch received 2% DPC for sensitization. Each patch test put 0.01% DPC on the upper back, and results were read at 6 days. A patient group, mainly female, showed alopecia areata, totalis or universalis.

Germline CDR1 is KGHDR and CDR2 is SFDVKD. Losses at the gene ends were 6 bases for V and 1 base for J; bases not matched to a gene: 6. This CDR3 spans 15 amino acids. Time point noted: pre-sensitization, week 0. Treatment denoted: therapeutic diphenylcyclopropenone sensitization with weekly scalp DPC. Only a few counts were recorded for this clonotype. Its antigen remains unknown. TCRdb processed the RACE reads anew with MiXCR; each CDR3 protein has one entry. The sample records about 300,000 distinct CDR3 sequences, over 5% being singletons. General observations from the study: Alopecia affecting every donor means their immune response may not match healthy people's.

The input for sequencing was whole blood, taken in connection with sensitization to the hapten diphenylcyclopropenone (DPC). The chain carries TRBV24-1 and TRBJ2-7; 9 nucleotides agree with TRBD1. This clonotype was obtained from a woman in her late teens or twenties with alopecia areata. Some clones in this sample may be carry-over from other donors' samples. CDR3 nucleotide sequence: TGTGCCACCAGTCACGGACAGGGGAGGTCCTACGAGCAGTACTTC. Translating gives CATSHGQGRSYEQYF.